This T cell receptor beta chain was captured by sequencing in a study of control samples from healthy donors and cancer patients. Germline CDR1 SGHAT, CDR2 FQNNGV. The CDR3 consists of 11 residues. The table came from immunoSEQ multiplex PCR; TCRdb's copy has only in-frame clones and leaves some out. The sample has about 85,000 clones; approximately 91% are singletons. Concerning this clone: Its ends do not fully match the called genes, so a read error is possible.

V usage is TRBV11-2 and J usage is TRBJ2-1; D may match TRBD1 or TRBD2 (5 bases each). Sequenced input: blood. This clonotype was sampled from a woman aged 55-75 years in good health. In nucleotides, the CDR3 is TGTGCCAGCAGCTTGGGACGGAAACGTCTCTTC. It is translated as CASSLGRKRLF.